The 6 T cell receptor beta chains given below trace back to one sample, sequenced in a study of long-term antiretroviral therapy in people with HIV. The authors ran the immunoSEQ assay, v3.0, at survey level. Repertoires were generated with immunoSEQ multiplex PCR, while TCRdb's copy carries only in-frame clones and drops some. Of some 11,000 clones in the sample, about 80% were seen once. The sequencing here drew on unsorted PBMCs, taken less than 7.5 years after starting antiretroviral therapy. These TCRs come from a man aged 50-60 years with HIV.

The J gene is TRBJ2-7, the V gene TRBV29-1; D ambiguous. The germline V gene encodes CDR1 SQVTM and CDR2 ANQGSEA. With 7 bases removed from V and 0 bases from J, the gap between germline ends came to 13 bases. This CDR3 has 13 amino acids. This chain's CDR3 is CSALGSNSYEQYF. The CDR3 DNA sequence: TGCAGCGCCCTCGGGTCCAACTCCTACGAGCAGTACTTC.

V gene TRBV4-1 combines with J gene TRBJ2-2, with D uncertain. Germline CDR1 MGHRA, CDR2 YSYEKL. V was shortened by 0 bases and J by 3 bases, with 11 bases between the two germline ends. The CDR3 consists of 16 residues. The DNA of the CDR3 is TGCGCCAGCAGCCAAGATGGGGATGCGGACACCGGGGAGCTGTTTTTT. Residues: CASSQDGDADTGELFF.

This chain joins TRBV10-3 and TRBJ1-1; a weak D match, TRBD1 (6 bases). Trimming shortened V by 0 bases and J by 7 bases, and 15 bases separated the two germline ends. The germline V gene has CDR1 ENHRY and CDR2 SYGVKD. This CDR3 is 15 amino acids long. The CDR3 DNA reads as TGTGCCATCAGTGAGTCGATGGAGGGGGTAGATGAAGCTTTCTTT. Amino acids: CAISESMEGVDEAFF.

This chain links TRBV5-6 with TRBJ2-7; the match to TRBD2 covers 8 bases. Trimming at V came to 4 bases and at J to 0 bases, leaving 9 bases not matched to a gene. The CDR3 has 16 residues. Germline CDR1 SGHDT, CDR2 YYEEEE. In DNA form, the CDR3 reads TGTGCCAGCAGCCCTGGCGGGGGGTCGAGCTCCTACGAGCAGTACTTC. Amino acids: CASSPGGGSSSYEQYF. The full variable domain, its missing parts supplied by reference TRBV5-6 and TRBJ2-7, is DAGVTQSPTHLIKTRGQQVTLRCSPKSGHDTVSWYQQALGQGPQFIFQYYEEEERQRGNFPDRFSGHQFPNYSSELNVNALLLGDSALYLCASSPGGGSSSYEQYFGPGTRLTVT.

This clone was seen only once. V usage is TRBV19 and J usage is TRBJ1-2, with TRBD1 identical over 8 bases. CDR3 length: 14 amino acids. Germline CDR1 and CDR2: LNHDA and SQIVND (reference sequence). V was pared by 5 bases and J by 4 bases, with 6 bases of the junction left unmatched. The DNA for the CDR3 is TGTGCCAGTAGTGTAACGGGACAGGTCTATGGCTACACCTTC. Amino acids: CASSVTGQVYGYTF.

V usage is TRBV7-2 and J usage is TRBJ2-1, with TRBD2 matching over 8 bases. CDR3 length: 17 amino acids. V was pared by 1 base and J by 7 bases, with 12 bases of the junction left unmatched. The germline V gene has CDR1 SGHTA and CDR2 FQGNSA. Written as DNA, the CDR3 is TGTGCCAGCAGCTTAGGAGGGGACGGGGGGGCCGGGAATGAGCAGTTCTTC. It translates to CASSLGGDGGAGNEQFF.